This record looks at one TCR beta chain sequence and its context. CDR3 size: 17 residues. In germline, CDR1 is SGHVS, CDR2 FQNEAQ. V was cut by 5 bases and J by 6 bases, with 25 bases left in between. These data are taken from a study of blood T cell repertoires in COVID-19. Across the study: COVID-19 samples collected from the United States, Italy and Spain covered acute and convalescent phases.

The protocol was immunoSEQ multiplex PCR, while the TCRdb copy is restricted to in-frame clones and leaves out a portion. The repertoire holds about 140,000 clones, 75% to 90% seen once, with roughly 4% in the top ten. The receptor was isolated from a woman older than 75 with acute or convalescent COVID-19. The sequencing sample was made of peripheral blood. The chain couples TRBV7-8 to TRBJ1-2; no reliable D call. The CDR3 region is CASSRTLQIRRRDGYTF. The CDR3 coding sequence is TGTGCCAGCAGCAGAACCCTACAGATCCGGCGGAGGGATGGCTACACCTTC.